Listed below are T cell receptor beta chains from one sample, sequenced in a study of cytomegalovirus exposure and HLA in healthy donors. The table came from immunoSEQ multiplex PCR; TCRdb's copy has only in-frame clones and leaves some out. Among about 210,000 clones, around 82% were seen once, and the ten largest hold 14%. Sample: PBMCs. All receptors derive from a woman in her 30s in good health and CMV-seropositive. Each CDR3 is given with its conserved first and last residue. The D gene is left open where the match is weak. Where a row states a size, it is once, few, many or the class of an expanded clone; other rows omit it.

j_call v_call d_call clone_size cdr3_nt cdr3_aa
TRBJ2-7 TRBV2 TRBD1 . TGTGCCAGCAGAGGACAGGGCATAAAAACCTACGAGCAGTACTTC CASRGQGIKTYEQYF
TRBJ2-7 TRBV2 . once TGTGCCAGTAACCCTACAGTCTACGAGCAGTACTTC CASNPTVYEQYF
TRBJ1-1 TRBV7-2 TRBD1 once TGTGCCAGCAGCTTACCCCGGACAGGGGCCAAAATGAACACTGAAGCTTTCTTT CASSLPRTGAKMNTEAFF
TRBJ2-6 TRBV10-3 . . TGTGCCATCAGTGAGCGGGGACTTGCCAACTCTGGGGCCAACGTCCTGACTTTC CAISERGLANSGANVLTF
TRBJ2-3 TRBV6-1 . . TGTGCCAGCAGTGTTGGCCCGCTGGGCACAGATACGCAGTATTTT CASSVGPLGTDTQYF
TRBJ2-7 TRBV27 . . TGTGCCAGCAGTTTAAGGGTATTTGACAGCGCGGGGGAGCAGTACTTC CASSLRVFDSAGEQYF
TRBJ2-5 TRBV30 TRBD1 . TGTGCCTGGAGTACCCCTGTGGGACAGGGATACGGGGAGACCCAGTACTTC CAWSTPVGQGYGETQYF
TRBJ1-2 TRBV2 . . TGTGCCCCTCGTGATGGCTACACCTTC CAPRDGYTF
TRBJ2-5 TRBV21-1 . once TGTGCCAGCAGCAAACAAAGGACTAGCGGGAGATTCACAACGGGCGCAGAGACCCAGTACTTC CASSKQRTSGRFTTGAETQYF
TRBJ1-6 TRBV13 TRBD1 . TGTGCCAGCAGCCCCCAGACAGGGGGCTATTCACCCCTCCACTTT CASSPQTGGYSPLHF
TRBJ2-1 TRBV7-9 TRBD2 . TGTGCCAGCAGCTTAGTTAGGACTAGCGGGACCCGGGCGGAGTTCTTC CASSLVRTSGTRAEFF
TRBJ2-3 TRBV7-9 TRBD2 . TGTGCCAGCAGTCTAGATTTAGCGGGTCCTGGGACAGATACGCAGTATTTT CASSLDLAGPGTDTQYF
TRBJ1-1 TRBV6-1 TRBD1 few TGTGCCAGCAGACTCCAGGGGGCGCGGGGAACTGAAGCTTTCTTT CASRLQGARGTEAFF
TRBJ2-7 TRBV28 TRBD2 few TGTGCCAGCAGTTTGTGGGGCGGCGGGAGATTCTACGAGCAGTACTTC CASSLWGGGRFYEQYF
TRBJ2-7 TRBV4-1 TRBD1 . TGCGCCAGCAGCCAAAGTGGGACAGGGACCTACGAGCAGTACTTC CASSQSGTGTYEQYF
TRBJ1-3 TRBV6-1 . . TGTGCCAGCACCTCGGGGATGGAGGGCGGCGGCACCATATATTTT CASTSGMEGGGTIYF
TRBJ1-1 TRBV30 TRBD1 . TGTGCCTGGAGTGTGACAGGGAGGACTGAAGCTTTCTTT CAWSVTGRTEAFF